The source of this T cell receptor (beta chain) is a study of metastatic and nonmetastatic thyroid tumors (dated by TCRdb to the early 2020s). Broadly, across the study: Repertoires from peripheral blood and from tumor or nodule tissue samples of malignant and benign thyroid patients were compared.

About this clone itself: No antigen is known for it. There are no base qualities to consult, and no much larger clone falls within one base.

Overall study outcomes, separate from this receptor: In both blood and tumor samples, malignant tumors were reported to have significantly higher TCR beta diversity than benign nodules.

The library relied on PCR. Instrument used: Illumina HiSeq 4000. High-throughput sequencing was used to profile the TCR beta-chain CDR3 region of each patient. The study's processing was this. Drawing on CDR3 differences between clinicopathological groups, the researchers built a classifier meant to tell apart patients with distant-metastatic papillary thyroid cancer. The Shannon index was used to measure repertoire diversity, and the Morisita-Horn index was used to measure how similar tumor and blood repertoires were. Using fastp trimming at Q25 and MiXCR clonotype assembly, TCRdb reanalyzed the public sequencing data and kept in-frame beta chains. TCRdb's processing, not the authors', yielded these V and J calls. This sample is represented by approximately 15,000 clones; roughly 23% of them were singletons. The ten largest clones add up to 8.4% of the sample. No treatment had been received by any patient before thyroid surgery. Patient clinical samples collected from 2012 to 2018 were retrospectively analysed using T-cell receptor beta sequencing.

The CDR3, from cysteine to phenylalanine, totals 13 residues. Solely the CDR3 DNA is kept, with 39 bases framed from the first base. From a lookup of the germline V gene, CDR1 and CDR2 are MNHEY and SVGEGT. Trimming takes 6 bases from V and 5 bases from J, and the germline ends sit 11 bases apart. The V and J genes are TRBV6-2 or TRBV6-3 and TRBJ2-1, with the D gene not confidently named. Sequencing was performed on tumor tissue. The sequence was collected from a female donor with papillary thyroid cancer or a benign thyroid nodule (not recorded which). Some clones in this sample may be carry-over from other donors' samples. The nucleotides are TGTGCCAGCAGCCGTGGGCCCGACAATGAGCAGTTCTTC. It translates as CASSRGPDNEQFF.